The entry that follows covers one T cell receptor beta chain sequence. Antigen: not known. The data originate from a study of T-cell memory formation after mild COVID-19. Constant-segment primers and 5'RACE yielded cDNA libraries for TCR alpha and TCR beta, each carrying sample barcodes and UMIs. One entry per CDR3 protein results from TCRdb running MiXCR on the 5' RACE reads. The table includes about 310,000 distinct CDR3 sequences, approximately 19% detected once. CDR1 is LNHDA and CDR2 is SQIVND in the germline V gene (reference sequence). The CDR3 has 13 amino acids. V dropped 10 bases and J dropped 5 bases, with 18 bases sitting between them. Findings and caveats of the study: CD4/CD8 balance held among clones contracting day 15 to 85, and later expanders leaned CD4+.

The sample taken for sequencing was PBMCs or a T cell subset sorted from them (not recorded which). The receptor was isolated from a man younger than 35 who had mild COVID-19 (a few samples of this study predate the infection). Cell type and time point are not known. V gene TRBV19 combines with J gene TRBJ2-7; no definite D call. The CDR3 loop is CATTPSSYDEQYF. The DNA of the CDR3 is TGTGCCACTACCCCATCGAGTTATGACGAGCAGTACTTC.